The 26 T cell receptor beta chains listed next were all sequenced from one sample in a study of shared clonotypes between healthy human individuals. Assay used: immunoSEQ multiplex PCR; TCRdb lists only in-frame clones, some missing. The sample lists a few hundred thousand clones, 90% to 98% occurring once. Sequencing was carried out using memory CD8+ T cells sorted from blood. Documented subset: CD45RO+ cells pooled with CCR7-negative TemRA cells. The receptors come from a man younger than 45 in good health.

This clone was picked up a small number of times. The CDR3 DNA reads TGTGCCAGCAAGGACAATCAGCCCCAGCATTTT. This codes for CASKDNQPQHF. The chain combines TRBV28 with TRBJ1-5; D remains ambiguous. The CDR3 contains 11 residues. Germline-derived CDR1 and CDR2 are MDHEN and SYDVKM. V lost 7 bases and J 3 bases, leaving 4 bases between the germline ends.

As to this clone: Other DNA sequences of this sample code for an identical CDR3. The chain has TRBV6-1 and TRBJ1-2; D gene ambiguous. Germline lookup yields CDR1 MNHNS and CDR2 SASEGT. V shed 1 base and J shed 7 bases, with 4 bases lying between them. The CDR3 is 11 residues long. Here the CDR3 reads CASSEGGGYTF. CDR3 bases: TGTGCCAGCAGTGAAGGGGGTGGCTACACCTTC.

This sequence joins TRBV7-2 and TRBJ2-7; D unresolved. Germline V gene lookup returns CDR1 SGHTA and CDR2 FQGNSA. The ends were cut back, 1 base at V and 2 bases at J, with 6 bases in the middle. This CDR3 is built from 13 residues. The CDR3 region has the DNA TGTGCCAGCAGCTTAGTGCCCACCTACGAGCAGTACTTC. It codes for CASSLVPTYEQYF.

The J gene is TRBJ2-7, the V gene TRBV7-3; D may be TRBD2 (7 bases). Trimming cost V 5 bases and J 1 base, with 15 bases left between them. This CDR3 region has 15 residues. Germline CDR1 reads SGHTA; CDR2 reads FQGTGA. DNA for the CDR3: TGTGCCAGCAGCCCCGAGGGAGGGGGGTCCTACGAGCAGTACTTC. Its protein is CASSPEGGGSYEQYF.

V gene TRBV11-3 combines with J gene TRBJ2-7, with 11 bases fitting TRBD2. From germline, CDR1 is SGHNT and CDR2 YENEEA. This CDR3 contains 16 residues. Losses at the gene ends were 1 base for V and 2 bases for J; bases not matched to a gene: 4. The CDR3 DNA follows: TGTGCCAGCAGCTTAGCTCTGACTAGCGGGGCCTACGAGCAGTACTTC. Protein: CASSLALTSGAYEQYF.

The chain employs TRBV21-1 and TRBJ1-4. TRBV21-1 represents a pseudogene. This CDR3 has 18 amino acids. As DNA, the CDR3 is TGTGCCAGCAGCAAAGCAAGGACGGCCACACGAGGGAATGAAAAACTGTTTTTT. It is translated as CASSKARTATRGNEKLFF.

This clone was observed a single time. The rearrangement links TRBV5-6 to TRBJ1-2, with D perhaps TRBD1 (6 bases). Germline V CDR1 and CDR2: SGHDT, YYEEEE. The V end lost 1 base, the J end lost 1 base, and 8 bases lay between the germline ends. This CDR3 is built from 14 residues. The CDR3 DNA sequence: TGTGCCAGCAGCTTGCAGGGGTTTAACTATGGCTACACCTTC. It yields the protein CASSLQGFNYGYTF. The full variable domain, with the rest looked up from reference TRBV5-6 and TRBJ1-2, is DAGVTQSPTHLIKTRGQQVTLRCSPKSGHDTVSWYQQALGQGPQFIFQYYEEEERQRGNFPDRFSGHQFPNYSSELNVNALLLGDSALYLCASSLQGFNYGYTFGSGTRLTVV.

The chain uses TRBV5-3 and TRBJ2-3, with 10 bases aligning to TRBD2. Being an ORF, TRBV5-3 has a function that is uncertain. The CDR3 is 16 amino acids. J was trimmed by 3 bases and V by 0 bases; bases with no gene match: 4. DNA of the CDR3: TGTGCCAGAAGCTTGGAACTAGCGGGAACGACAGATACGCAGTATTTT. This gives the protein CARSLELAGTTDTQYF.

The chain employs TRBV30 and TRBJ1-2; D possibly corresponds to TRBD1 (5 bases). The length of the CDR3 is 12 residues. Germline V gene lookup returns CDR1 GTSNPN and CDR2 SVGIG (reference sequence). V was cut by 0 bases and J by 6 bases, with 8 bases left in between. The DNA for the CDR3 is TGTGCCTGGAGTGTCGCGGGGCATGGCTACACCTTC. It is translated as CAWSVAGHGYTF.

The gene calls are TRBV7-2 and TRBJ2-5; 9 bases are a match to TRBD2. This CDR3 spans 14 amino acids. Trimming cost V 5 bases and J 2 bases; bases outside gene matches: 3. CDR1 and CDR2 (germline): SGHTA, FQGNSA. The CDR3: CASSHTSGQETQYF. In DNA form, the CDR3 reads TGTGCCAGCAGCCATACTAGCGGGCAAGAGACCCAGTACTTC. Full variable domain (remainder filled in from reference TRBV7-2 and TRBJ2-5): GAGVSQSPSNKVTEKGKDVELRCDPISGHTALYWYRQSLGQGLEFLIYFQGNSAPDKSGLPSDRFSAERTGGSVSTLTIQRTQQEDSAVYLCASSHTSGQETQYFGPGTRLLVL.

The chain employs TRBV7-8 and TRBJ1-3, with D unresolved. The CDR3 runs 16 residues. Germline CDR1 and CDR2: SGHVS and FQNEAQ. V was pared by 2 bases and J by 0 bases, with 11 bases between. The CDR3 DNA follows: TGTGCCAGCAGCTTAAATCTGGACCCCTCTGGAAACACCATATATTTT. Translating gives CASSLNLDPSGNTIYF.

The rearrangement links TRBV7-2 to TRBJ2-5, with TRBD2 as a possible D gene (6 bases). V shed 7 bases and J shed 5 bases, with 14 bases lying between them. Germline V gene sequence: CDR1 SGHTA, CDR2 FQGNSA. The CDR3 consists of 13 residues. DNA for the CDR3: TGTGCCAGCAAGGGGAGGAAGGCGGAGACCCAGTACTTC. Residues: CASKGRKAETQYF.

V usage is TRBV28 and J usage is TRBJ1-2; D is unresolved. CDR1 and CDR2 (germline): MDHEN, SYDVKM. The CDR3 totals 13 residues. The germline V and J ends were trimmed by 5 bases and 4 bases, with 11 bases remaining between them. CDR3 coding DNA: TGTGCCAGCAGTAAAACAGCGATCTATGGCTACACCTTC. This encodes CASSKTAIYGYTF.

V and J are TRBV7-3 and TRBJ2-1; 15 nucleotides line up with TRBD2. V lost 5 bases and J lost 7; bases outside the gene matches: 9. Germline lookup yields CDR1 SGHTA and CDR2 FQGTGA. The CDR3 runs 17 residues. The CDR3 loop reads CASSPWTSGREKNEQFF. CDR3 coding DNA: TGTGCCAGCAGCCCGTGGACTAGCGGGAGGGAAAAGAATGAGCAGTTCTTC.

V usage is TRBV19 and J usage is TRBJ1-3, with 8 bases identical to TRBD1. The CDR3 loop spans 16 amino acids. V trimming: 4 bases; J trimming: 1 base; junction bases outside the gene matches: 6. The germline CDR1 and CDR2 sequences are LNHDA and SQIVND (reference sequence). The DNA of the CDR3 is TGTGCCAGTAGTACCTATCAGGGGGCGTCTGGAAACACCATATATTTT. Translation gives CASSTYQGASGNTIYF.

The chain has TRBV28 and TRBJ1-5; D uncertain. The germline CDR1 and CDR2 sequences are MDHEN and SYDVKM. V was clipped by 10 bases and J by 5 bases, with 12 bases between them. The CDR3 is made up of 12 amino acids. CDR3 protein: CATSGVDQPQHF. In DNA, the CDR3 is TGTGCCACCAGCGGGGTCGATCAGCCCCAGCATTTT.

Written as DNA, the CDR3 is TGTGCCAGCAGCTTAGGGACAGGGTTTTATGGCTACACCTTC. Its protein product is CASSLGTGFYGYTF. This chain connects TRBV11-2 to TRBJ1-2, with 8 bases matching TRBD1. Germline loops: CDR1 SGHAT, CDR2 FQNNGV. The CDR3 is 14 amino acids. After removal of 1 base from V and 5 bases from J, the junction contained 3 bases not matched to a gene.

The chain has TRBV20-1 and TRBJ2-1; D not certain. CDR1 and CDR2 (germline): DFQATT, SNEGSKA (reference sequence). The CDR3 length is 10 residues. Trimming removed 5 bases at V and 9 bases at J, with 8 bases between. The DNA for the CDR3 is TGCAGTGCTTACCTGGGTGAGCAGTTCTTC. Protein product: CSAYLGEQFF.

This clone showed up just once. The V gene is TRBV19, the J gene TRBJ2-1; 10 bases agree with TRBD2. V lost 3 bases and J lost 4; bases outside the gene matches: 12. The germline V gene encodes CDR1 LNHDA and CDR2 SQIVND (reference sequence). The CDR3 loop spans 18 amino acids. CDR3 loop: CASSIGLTGTSVYNEQFF. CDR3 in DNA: TGTGCCAGTAGTATCGGCCTTACCGGGACTAGCGTGTACAATGAGCAGTTCTTC.

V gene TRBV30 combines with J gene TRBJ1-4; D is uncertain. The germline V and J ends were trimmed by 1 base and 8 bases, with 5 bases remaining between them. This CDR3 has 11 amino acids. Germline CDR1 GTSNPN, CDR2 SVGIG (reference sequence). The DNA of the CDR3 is TGTGCCTGGAGTGGGGGAGAAAAACTGTTTTTT. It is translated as CAWSGGEKLFF.

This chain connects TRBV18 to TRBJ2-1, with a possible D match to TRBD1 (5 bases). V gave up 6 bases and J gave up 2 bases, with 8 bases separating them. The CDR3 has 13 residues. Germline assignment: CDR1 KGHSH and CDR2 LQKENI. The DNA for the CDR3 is TGTGCCAGCTCCCAGGGCGCCTACAATGAGCAGTTCTTC. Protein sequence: CASSQGAYNEQFF.

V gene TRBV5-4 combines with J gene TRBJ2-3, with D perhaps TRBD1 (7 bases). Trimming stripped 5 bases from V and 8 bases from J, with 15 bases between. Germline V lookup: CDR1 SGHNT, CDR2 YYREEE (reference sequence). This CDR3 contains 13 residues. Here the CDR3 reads CASRQGGGSTQYF. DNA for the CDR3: TGTGCCAGCAGACAAGGAGGGGGCAGTACGCAGTATTTT.

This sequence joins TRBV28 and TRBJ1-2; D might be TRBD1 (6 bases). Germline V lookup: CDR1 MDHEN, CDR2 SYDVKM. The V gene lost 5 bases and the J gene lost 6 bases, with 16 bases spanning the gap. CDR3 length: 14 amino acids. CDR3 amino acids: CASSLPTGRHGYTF. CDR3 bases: TGTGCCAGCAGTCTCCCGACAGGACGGCATGGCTACACCTTC.

In DNA form, the CDR3 reads TGCGCCAGCAGCTTGCCGACTAGCGGGAGGACCTTGGTGGATAATGAGCAGTTCTTC. Translated: CASSLPTSGRTLVDNEQFF. V is TRBV5-1 and J is TRBJ2-1; 13 bases align to TRBD2. The ends lost 1 base at V and 7 bases at J; junction bases unmatched: 14. CDR3 length: 19 residues. CDR1 SGHRS and CDR2 YFSETQ come from the germline V gene.

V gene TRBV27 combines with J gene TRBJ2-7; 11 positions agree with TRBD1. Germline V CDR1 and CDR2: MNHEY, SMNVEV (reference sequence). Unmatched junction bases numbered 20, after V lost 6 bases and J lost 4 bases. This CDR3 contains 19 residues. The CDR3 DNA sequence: TGTGCCAGCAGGGGAAGCCGGGACAGGGGGACTAGCAGGAATTACGAGCAGTACTTC. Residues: CASRGSRDRGTSRNYEQYF.

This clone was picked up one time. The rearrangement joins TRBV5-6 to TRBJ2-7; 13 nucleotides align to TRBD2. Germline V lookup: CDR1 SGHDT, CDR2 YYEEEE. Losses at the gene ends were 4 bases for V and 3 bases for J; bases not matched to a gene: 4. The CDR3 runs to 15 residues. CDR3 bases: TGTGCCAGCAGCCCGGGACTAGCGGGATTCTACGAGCAGTACTTC. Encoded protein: CASSPGLAGFYEQYF.